This section outlines one T cell receptor beta chain sequence together with its context. The sample belongs to a study of blood T cell repertoires in COVID-19. The overall study: Collection of acute and convalescent COVID-19 samples took place in the United States, Italy and Spain. T cells, B-cell-depleted T cells, or PBMCs supplied cDNA or gDNA.

The authors' processing: Nucleated cell counts were estimated from reference gene primer amplification. TCRdb's table, derived via immunoSEQ multiplex PCR, lists solely in-frame clones and lacks some. V and J calls plus clone size are reproduced from that table; the DNA served to infer D and trimming. Among about 130,000 clones, less than 85% were seen once, and the ten largest hold 10% to 15%. CDR3 length: 15 amino acids. Trimming shortened V by 0 bases and J by 7 bases, and 15 bases separated the two germline ends. Germline V lookup: CDR1 LGHNA, CDR2 YNFKEQ. The sequence was collected from a woman in her sixties or seventies with acute or convalescent COVID-19. The material sequenced was peripheral blood. The chain carries TRBV4-2 and TRBJ1-2; no reliable D call. The CDR3 coding sequence is TGTGCCAGCAGCCAAGAGATGGGAGGGCGTGGTGGCTACACCTTC. Its translation is CASSQEMGGRGGYTF.